A selection of T cell receptor beta chains follows, all from one sample in a study of preoperative IRX-2 immunotherapy in early breast cancer. Sequencing was performed with immunoSEQ multiplex PCR; in TCRdb, only in-frame clones are kept and a portion is missing. The table has some 22,000 clones, 85% to 95% seen once; the top ten hold 15% to 20%. The sequencing used tumor tissue, collected after IRX-2 immunotherapy. The receptors were gathered from a human donor with breast cancer. Both conserved end residues are part of each CDR3. The D gene is left open where the match is weak.

V: TRBV27; J: TRBJ2-2; D: -; CDR3: CASSLRQANTGELFF; DNA: TGTGCCAGCAGTTTACGGCAAGCGAACACCGGGGAGCTGTTTTTT
V: TRBV18; J: TRBJ1-4; D: -; CDR3: CASSGETNEKLFF; DNA: TGTGCCAGCTCAGGGGAGACTAATGAAAAACTGTTTTTT
V: TRBV19; J: TRBJ2-7; D: -; CDR3: CASSKTGNEQYF; DNA: TGTGCCAGTAGCAAAACAGGGAACGAGCAGTACTTC
V: TRBV6-5; J: TRBJ1-4; D: -; CDR3: CASKRIHRVAEKLFF; DNA: TGTGCCAGCAAAAGGATTCATAGGGTTGCTGAAAAACTGTTTTTT
V: TRBV19; J: TRBJ1-1; D: TRBD1; CDR3: CASSRQGYTEAFF; DNA: TGTGCCAGTAGCCGACAGGGTTACACTGAAGCTTTCTTT
V: TRBV27; J: TRBJ2-7; D: TRBD1; CDR3: CASVGGRTGVSSYEQYF; DNA: TGTGCCAGCGTTGGTGGACGGACAGGGGTGAGCTCCTACGAGCAGTACTTC
V: TRBV4-1; J: TRBJ1-6; D: -; CDR3: CASSQNPLLRGNSPLHF; DNA: TGCGCCAGCAGCCAAAACCCCCTCCTAAGGGGAAATTCACCCCTCCACTTT
V: TRBV7-3; J: TRBJ2-5; D: -; CDR3: CASSPANVETQYF; DNA: TGTGCCAGCAGCCCCGCAAATGTGGAGACCCAGTACTTC
V: TRBV6-1; J: TRBJ2-1; D: TRBD1; CDR3: CASRHLTGSSNEQFF; DNA: TGTGCCAGCAGGCACCTGACAGGGTCCTCCAATGAGCAGTTCTTC
V: TRBV19; J: TRBJ1-3; D: -; CDR3: CASSITAQGGYTIYF; DNA: TGTGCCAGTAGTATAACGGCACAGGGAGGATACACCATATATTTT
V: TRBV5-1; J: TRBJ2-7; D: -; CDR3: CASSYSGHEQYF; DNA: TGCGCCAGCAGCTACAGTGGACACGAGCAGTACTTC
V: TRBV7-6; J: TRBJ2-5; D: TRBD2; CDR3: CASSAFSGGGETQYF; DNA: TGTGCCAGCAGCGCATTTAGCGGGGGCGGAGAGACCCAGTACTTC
V: TRBV7-9; J: TRBJ2-1; D: -; CDR3: CASSLARNEQFF; DNA: TGTGCCAGCAGCTTAGCGCGAAATGAGCAGTTCTTC
V: TRBV10-3; J: TRBJ2-5; D: TRBD2; CDR3: CASSALAGDQRETQYF; DNA: TGTGCCAGCAGTGCTCTGGCGGGGGATCAAAGAGAGACCCAGTACTTC
V: TRBV6-1; J: TRBJ2-3; D: -; CDR3: CASSELRGFTDTQYF; DNA: TGTGCCAGCAGTGAACTAAGAGGTTTCACAGATACGCAGTATTTT
V: TRBV7-2; J: TRBJ1-6; D: -; CDR3: CASSLGGYNSPLHF; DNA: TGTGCCAGCAGCTTAGGGGGGTATAATTCACCCCTCCACTTT
V: TRBV9; J: TRBJ1-3; D: -; CDR3: CASSPQPHGSGNTIYF; DNA: TGTGCCAGCAGCCCTCAACCCCACGGCTCTGGAAACACCATATATTTT
V: TRBV7-2; J: TRBJ2-5; D: TRBD2; CDR3: CASSPGTSIAQETQYF; DNA: TGTGCCAGCAGTCCCGGGACTAGCATCGCACAAGAGACCCAGTACTTC
V: TRBV7-6; J: TRBJ1-4; D: -; CDR3: CASSLMAQTNEKLFF; DNA: TGTGCCAGCAGCTTAATGGCACAAACTAATGAAAAACTGTTTTTT
V: TRBV9; J: TRBJ2-4; D: -; CDR3: CASSATGTARGIQYF; DNA: TGTGCCAGCAGTGCGACCGGGACGGCCCGAGGCATTCAGTACTTC
V: TRBV7-6; J: TRBJ2-7; D: TRBD1; CDR3: CASSLERQGAYEQYF; DNA: TGTGCCAGCAGCTTAGAGAGACAGGGGGCGTACGAGCAGTACTTC
V: TRBV2; J: TRBJ1-3; D: -; CDR3: CASSEPLGRESPGNTIYF; DNA: TGTGCCAGCAGTGAACCCCTGGGCAGGGAGTCTCCTGGAAACACCATATATTTT
V: TRBV19; J: TRBJ1-3; D: -; CDR3: CASSYLSRSGNTIYF; DNA: TGTGCCAGTAGTTACCTGTCCCGCTCTGGAAACACCATATATTTT
V: TRBV27; J: TRBJ1-5; D: TRBD1; CDR3: CASSFQGASNQPQHF; DNA: TGTGCCAGCAGTTTTCAGGGGGCGAGCAATCAGCCCCAGCATTTT
V: TRBV9; J: TRBJ1-5; D: -; CDR3: CASSVGGGEQPQHF; DNA: TGTGCCAGCAGCGTAGGAGGAGGAGAGCAGCCCCAGCATTTT
V: TRBV27; J: TRBJ1-5; D: -; CDR3: CASSLRDSNQPQHF; DNA: TGTGCCAGCAGTTTAAGGGACAGCAATCAGCCCCAGCATTTT
V: TRBV6-5; J: TRBJ2-1; D: -; CDR3: CASSSLRGRDYNEQFF; DNA: TGTGCCAGCAGTTCCCTTCGGGGCCGGGACTACAATGAGCAGTTCTTC